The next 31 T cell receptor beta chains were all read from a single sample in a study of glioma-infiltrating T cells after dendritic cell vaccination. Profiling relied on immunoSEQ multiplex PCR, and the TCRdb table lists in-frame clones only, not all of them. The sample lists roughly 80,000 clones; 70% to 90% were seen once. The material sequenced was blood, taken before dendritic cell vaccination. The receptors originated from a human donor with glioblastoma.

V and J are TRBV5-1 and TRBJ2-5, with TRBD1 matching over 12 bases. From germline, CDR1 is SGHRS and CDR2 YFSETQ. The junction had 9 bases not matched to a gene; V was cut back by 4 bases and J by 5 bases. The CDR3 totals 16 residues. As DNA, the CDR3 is TGCGCCAGCAGCAGTGGGGACAGGGGGCGGGCTGAGACCCAGTACTTC. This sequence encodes CASSSGDRGRAETQYF.

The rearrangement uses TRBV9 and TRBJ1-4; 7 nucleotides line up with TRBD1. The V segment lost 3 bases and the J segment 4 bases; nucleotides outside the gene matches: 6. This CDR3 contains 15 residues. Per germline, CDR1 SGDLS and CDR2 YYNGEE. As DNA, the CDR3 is TGTGCCAGCAGCGCCGGGACAGCGAATAATGAAAAACTGTTTTTT. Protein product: CASSAGTANNEKLFF. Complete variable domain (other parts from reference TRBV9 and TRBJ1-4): DSGVTQTPKHLITATGQRVTLRCSPRSGDLSVYWYQQSLDQGLQFLIQYYNGEERAKGNILERFSAQQFPDLHSELNLSSLELGDSALYFCASSAGTANNEKLFFGSGTQLSVL.

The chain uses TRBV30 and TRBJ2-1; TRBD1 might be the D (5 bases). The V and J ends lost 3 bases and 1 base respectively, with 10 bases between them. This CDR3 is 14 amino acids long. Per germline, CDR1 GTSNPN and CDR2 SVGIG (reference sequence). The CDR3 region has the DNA TGTGCCTGGAGGGTTGGGGCGTCCTACAATGAGCAGTTCTTC. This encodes CAWRVGASYNEQFF.

The CDR3 spells CASSPLIAYEQYF. In DNA form, the CDR3 reads TGTGCCAGCTCACCACTGATAGCCTACGAGCAGTACTTC. This chain connects TRBV18 to TRBJ2-7, with no clear D. Looked up from germline, CDR1 is KGHSH and CDR2 is LQKENI. The CDR3 is 13 residues long. V was trimmed by 1 base and J by 2 bases, leaving 6 bases between them.

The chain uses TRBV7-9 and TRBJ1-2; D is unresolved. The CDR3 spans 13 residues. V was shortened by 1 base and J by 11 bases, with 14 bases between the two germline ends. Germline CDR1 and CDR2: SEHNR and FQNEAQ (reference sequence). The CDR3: CASSLVGRILYTF. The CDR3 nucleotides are TGTGCCAGCAGCTTAGTCGGCAGGATCCTTTACACCTTC.

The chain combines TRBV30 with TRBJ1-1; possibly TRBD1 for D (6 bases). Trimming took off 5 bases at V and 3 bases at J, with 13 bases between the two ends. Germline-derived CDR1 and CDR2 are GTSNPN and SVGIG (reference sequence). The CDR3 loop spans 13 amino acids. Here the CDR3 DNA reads TGTGCCTGGGGAACACAGGGTGACACTGAAGCTTTCTTT. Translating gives CAWGTQGDTEAFF.

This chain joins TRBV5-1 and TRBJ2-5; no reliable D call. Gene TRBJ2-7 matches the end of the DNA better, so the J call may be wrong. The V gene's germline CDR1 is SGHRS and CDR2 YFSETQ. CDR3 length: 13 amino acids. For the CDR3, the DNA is TGCGCCAGCAGCTTGTCCGCCTCCTACGAGCAGTACTTC. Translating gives CASSLSASYEQYF.

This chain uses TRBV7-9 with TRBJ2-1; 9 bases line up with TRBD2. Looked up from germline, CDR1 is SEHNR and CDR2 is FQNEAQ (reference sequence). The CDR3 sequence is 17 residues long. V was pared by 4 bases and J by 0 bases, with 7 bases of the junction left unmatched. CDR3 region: CASSSLYSGGSYNEQFF. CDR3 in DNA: TGTGCCAGCAGCTCCCTCTATAGCGGGGGCTCCTACAATGAGCAGTTCTTC.

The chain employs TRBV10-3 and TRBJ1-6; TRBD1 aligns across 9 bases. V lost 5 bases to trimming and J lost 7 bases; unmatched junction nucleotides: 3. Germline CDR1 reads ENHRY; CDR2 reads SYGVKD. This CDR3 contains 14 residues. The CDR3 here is CAISLDRGNSPLHF. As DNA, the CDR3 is TGTGCCATCAGTCTGGACAGGGGAAATTCACCCCTCCACTTT.

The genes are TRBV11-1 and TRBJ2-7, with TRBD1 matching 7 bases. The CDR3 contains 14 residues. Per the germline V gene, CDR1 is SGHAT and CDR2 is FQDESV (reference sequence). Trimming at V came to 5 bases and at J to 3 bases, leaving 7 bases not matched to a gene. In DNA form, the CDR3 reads TGTGCCAGCAGCATCTGGACAGGAAACTACGAGCAGTACTTC. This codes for CASSIWTGNYEQYF. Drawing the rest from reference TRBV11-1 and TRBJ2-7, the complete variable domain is EAEVAQSPRYKITEKSQAVAFWCDPISGHATLYWYRQILGQGPELLVQFQDESVVDDSQLPKDRFSAERLKGVDSTLKIQPAELGDSAMYLCASSIWTGNYEQYFGPGTRLTVT.

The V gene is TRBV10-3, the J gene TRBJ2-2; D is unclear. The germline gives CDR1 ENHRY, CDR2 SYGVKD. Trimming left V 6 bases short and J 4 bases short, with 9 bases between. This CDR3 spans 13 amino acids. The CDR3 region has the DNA TGTGCCATCAGAACAGAAGGCACCGGGGAGCTGTTTTTT. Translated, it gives CAIRTEGTGELFF.

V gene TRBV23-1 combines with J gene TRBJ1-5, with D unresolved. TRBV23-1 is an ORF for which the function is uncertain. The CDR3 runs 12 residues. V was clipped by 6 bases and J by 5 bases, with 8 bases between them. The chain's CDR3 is CASSPNYQPQHF. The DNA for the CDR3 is TGCGCCAGCAGCCCTAACTATCAGCCCCAGCATTTT.

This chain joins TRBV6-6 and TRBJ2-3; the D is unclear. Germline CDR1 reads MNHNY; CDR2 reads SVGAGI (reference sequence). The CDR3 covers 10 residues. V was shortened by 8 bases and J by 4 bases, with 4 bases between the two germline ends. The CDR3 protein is CASGADTQYF. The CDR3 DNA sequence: TGTGCCAGCGGAGCAGATACGCAGTATTTT.

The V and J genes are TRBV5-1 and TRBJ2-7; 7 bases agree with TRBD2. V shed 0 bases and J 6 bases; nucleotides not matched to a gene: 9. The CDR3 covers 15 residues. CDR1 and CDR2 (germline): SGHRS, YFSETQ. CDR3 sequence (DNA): TGCGCCAGCAGCTTGGTCGGCAGCGGGACGCGCGAGCAGTACTTC. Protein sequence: CASSLVGSGTREQYF.

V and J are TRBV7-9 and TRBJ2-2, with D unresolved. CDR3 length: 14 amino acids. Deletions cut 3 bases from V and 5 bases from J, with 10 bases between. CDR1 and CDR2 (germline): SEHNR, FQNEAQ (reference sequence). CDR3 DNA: TGTGCCAGCAGCTTCGAGTACCGGACCGGGGAGCTGTTTTTT. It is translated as CASSFEYRTGELFF. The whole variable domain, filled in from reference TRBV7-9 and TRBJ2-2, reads DTGVSQNPRHKITKRGQNVTFRCDPISEHNRLYWYRQTLGQGPEFLTYFQNEAQLEKSRLLSDRFSAERPKGSFSTLEIQRTEQGDSAMYLCASSFEYRTGELFFGEGSRLTVL.

CDR3 amino acids: CASSLDQAGVYGYTF. The CDR3 region has the DNA TGTGCCAGCAGCTTAGATCAGGCGGGAGTGTACGGCTACACCTTC. This chain connects TRBV11-2 to TRBJ1-2; D ambiguous. From germline, CDR1 is SGHAT and CDR2 FQNNGV. The V gene lost 0 bases and the J gene lost 8 bases, with 16 bases spanning the gap. The CDR3 contains 15 residues.

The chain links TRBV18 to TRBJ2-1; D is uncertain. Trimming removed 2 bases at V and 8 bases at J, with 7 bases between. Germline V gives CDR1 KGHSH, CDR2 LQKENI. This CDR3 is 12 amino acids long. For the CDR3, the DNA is TGTGCCAGCTCACCATTGGTAGATGAGCAGTTCTTC. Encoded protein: CASSPLVDEQFF.

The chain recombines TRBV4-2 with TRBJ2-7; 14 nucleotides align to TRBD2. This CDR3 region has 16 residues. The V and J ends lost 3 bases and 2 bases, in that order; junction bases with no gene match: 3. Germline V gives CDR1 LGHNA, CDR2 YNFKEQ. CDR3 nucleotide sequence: TGTGCCAGCAGCCAGGAGACTAGCGGGGGGGCCTACGAGCAGTACTTC. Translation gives CASSQETSGGAYEQYF.

The DNA for the CDR3 is TGCAGCGTTGAACTAGCGGGGGGATCGTACGAGCAGTACTTC. Translated, it gives CSVELAGGSYEQYF. The chain employs TRBV29-1 and TRBJ2-7; 11 nucleotides match TRBD2. CDR3 length equals 14 residues. In germline, CDR1 is SQVTM, CDR2 ANQGSEA. V was clipped by 2 bases and J by 4 bases; unmatched bases: 4.

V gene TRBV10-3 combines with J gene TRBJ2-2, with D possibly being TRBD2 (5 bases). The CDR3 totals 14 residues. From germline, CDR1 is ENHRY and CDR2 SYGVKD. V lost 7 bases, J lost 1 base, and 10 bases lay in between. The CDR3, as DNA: TGTGCCATCAATGGGGAGATGAACACCGGGGAGCTGTTTTTT. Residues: CAINGEMNTGELFF.

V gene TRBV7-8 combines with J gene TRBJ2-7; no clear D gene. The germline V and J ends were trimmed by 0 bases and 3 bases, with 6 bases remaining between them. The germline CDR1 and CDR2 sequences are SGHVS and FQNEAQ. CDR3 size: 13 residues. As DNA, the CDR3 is TGTGCCAGCAGCTTAGCGTCCCTCTACGAGCAGTACTTC. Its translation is CASSLASLYEQYF.

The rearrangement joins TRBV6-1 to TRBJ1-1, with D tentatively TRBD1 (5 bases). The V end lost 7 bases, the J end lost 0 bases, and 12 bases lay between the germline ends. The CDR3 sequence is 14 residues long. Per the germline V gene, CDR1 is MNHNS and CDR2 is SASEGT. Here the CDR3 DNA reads TGTGCCAGCACCCCCCCGGGGGTGAACACTGAAGCTTTCTTT. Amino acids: CASTPPGVNTEAFF.

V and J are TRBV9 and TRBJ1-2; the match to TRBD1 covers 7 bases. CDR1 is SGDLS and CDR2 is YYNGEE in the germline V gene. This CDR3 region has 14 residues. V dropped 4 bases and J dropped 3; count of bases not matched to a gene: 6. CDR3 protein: CASSTRDSDYGYTF. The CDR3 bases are TGTGCCAGCAGCACCAGGGACAGCGACTATGGCTACACCTTC. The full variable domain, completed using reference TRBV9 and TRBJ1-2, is DSGVTQTPKHLITATGQRVTLRCSPRSGDLSVYWYQQSLDQGLQFLIQYYNGEERAKGNILERFSAQQFPDLHSELNLSSLELGDSALYFCASSTRDSDYGYTFGSGTRLTVV.

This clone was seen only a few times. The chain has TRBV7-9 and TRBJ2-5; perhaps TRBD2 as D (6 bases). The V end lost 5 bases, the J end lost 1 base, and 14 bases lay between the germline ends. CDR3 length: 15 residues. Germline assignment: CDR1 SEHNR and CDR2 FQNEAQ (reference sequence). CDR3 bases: TGTGCCAGCAGCCCAGTGGGGGGAATCCAAGAGACCCAGTACTTC. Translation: CASSPVGGIQETQYF.

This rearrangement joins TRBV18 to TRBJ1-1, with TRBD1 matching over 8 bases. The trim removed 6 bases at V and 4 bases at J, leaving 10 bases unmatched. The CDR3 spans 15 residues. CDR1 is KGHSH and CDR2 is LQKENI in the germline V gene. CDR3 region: CASSRATGEGTEAFF. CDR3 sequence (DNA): TGTGCCAGCTCGCGAGCGACAGGGGAAGGCACTGAAGCTTTCTTT.

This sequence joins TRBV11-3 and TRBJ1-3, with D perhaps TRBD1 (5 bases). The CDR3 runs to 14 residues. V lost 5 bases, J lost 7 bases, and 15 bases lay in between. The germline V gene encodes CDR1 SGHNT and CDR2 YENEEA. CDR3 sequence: CASSEPTGWNTIYF. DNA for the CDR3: TGTGCCAGCAGCGAGCCAACAGGTTGGAACACCATATATTTT.

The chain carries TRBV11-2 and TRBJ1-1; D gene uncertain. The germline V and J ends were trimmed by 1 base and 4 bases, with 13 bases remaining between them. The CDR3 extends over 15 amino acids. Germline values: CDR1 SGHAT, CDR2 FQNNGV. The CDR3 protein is CASSLVGGGVTEAFF. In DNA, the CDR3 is TGTGCCAGCAGCTTAGTGGGAGGCGGCGTCACTGAAGCTTTCTTT.

The CDR3 DNA reads TGTGCCAGCAGTTTAAACAGGGGACGTTCACCCCTCCACTTT. It translates to CASSLNRGRSPLHF. The rearrangement uses TRBV27 and TRBJ1-6; 7 nucleotides line up with TRBD1. The CDR3 loop spans 14 amino acids. Germline CDR1 is MNHEY and CDR2 is SMNVEV (reference sequence). J gave up 9 bases and V 2 bases, and 4 bases lay outside the gene matches.

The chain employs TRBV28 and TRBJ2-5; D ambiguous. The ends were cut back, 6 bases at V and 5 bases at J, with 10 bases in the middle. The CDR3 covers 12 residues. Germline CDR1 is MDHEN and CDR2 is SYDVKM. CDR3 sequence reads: CASRALGETQYF. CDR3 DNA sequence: TGTGCCAGCAGGGCGCTCGGGGAGACCCAGTACTTC.

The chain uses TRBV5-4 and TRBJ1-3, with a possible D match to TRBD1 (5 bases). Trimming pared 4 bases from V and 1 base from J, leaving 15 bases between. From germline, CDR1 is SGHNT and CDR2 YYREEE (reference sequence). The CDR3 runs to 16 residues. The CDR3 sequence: CASSAASGLSGNTIYF. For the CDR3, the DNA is TGTGCCAGCAGCGCGGCCTCAGGGTTATCTGGAAACACCATATATTTT. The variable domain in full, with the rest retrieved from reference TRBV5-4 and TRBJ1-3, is ETGVTQSPTHLIKTRGQQVTLRCSSQSGHNTVSWYQQALGQGPQFIFQYYREEENGRGNFPPRFSGLQFPNYSSELNVNALELDDSALYLCASSAASGLSGNTIYFGEGSWLTVV.

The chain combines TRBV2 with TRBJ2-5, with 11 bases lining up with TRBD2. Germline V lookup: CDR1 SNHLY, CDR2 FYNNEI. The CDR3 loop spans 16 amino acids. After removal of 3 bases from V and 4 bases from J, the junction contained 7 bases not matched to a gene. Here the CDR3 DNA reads TGTGCCAGCAGTGAGAATAGCGGGAGGGCAGGAGAGACCCAGTACTTC. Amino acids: CASSENSGRAGETQYF.